The rows below give T cell receptor beta chains drawn from one sample of a study of radiotherapy plus CTLA-4 blockade in lung cancer. The assay was immunoSEQ multiplex PCR, and TCRdb's table has in-frame clones only and misses some. The data hold roughly 55,000 clones, with around 74% observed a single time. The sequences come from peripheral blood, collected from a patient treated with radiotherapy plus ipilimumab. The receptors were gathered from a human donor with non-small cell lung cancer whose response to radiotherapy plus ipilimumab could not be evaluated. Both conserved end residues are trimmed from each CDR3. Fields, in order: V gene, J gene, CDR3 protein.

v_call: TRBV7-8; j_call: TRBJ1-5; cdr3_aa: ASSLDRGRNQPQH
v_call: TRBV7-3; j_call: TRBJ1-3; cdr3_aa: ASSSNGGGSGNTIY
v_call: TRBV6-1; j_call: TRBJ2-3; cdr3_aa: ASSRGGATDTQY
v_call: TRBV11-2; j_call: TRBJ2-1; cdr3_aa: ASSINSGDYNEQF
v_call: TRBV10-2; j_call: TRBJ1-2; cdr3_aa: ASGTTIRPYGYT
v_call: TRBV7-2; j_call: TRBJ1-1; cdr3_aa: ASSLPGGQAMNTEAF
v_call: TRBV6-6; j_call: TRBJ1-5; cdr3_aa: ASSPDTSNQPQH
v_call: TRBV10-3; j_call: TRBJ1-1; cdr3_aa: AIRETGDREGTF
v_call: TRBV18; j_call: TRBJ1-3; cdr3_aa: ASSPPTAGNTIY
v_call: TRBV6-6; j_call: TRBJ1-2; cdr3_aa: ASSYSNRASGYT
v_call: TRBV28; j_call: TRBJ1-2; cdr3_aa: ASSFRSGGRGYT
v_call: TRBV4-1; j_call: TRBJ1-2; cdr3_aa: ASSRGLGGYT
v_call: TRBV6-6; j_call: TRBJ2-5; cdr3_aa: ASSYPGTGASETQY
v_call: TRBV30; j_call: TRBJ2-7; cdr3_aa: AWSVQGAFYEQY
v_call: TRBV19; j_call: TRBJ2-1; cdr3_aa: ASSIDLGGLAGVHEQF
v_call: TRBV6-1; j_call: TRBJ1-3; cdr3_aa: ASSGQGSGNTIY
v_call: TRBV4-1; j_call: TRBJ2-5; cdr3_aa: ASSQEAQGAGKTQY
v_call: TRBV27; j_call: TRBJ1-1; cdr3_aa: ASSLSVRTEAF
v_call: TRBV6-5; j_call: TRBJ1-1; cdr3_aa: ASSSLGVSEAF
v_call: TRBV29-1; j_call: TRBJ1-2; cdr3_aa: SVTGEGYT
v_call: TRBV5-6; j_call: TRBJ2-5; cdr3_aa: ASSLDRWETQY
v_call: TRBV7-2; j_call: TRBJ1-1; cdr3_aa: ASSSGSPSMNTEAF
v_call: TRBV2; j_call: TRBJ2-5; cdr3_aa: ANRLAGETQY
v_call: TRBV4-3; j_call: TRBJ1-6; cdr3_aa: ASRVTANTSPLH